The subject of this entry is one T cell receptor (beta chain). The data derive from a study of blood T cell repertoires in COVID-19. Study context: Donors in the United States, Italy and Spain gave samples during acute or convalescent COVID-19. Sources were T cells, B-cell-depleted T cells, or PBMCs; the material itself was cDNA or gDNA.

The CDR3 extends over 12 amino acids. The germline CDR1 and CDR2 sequences are WSHSY and SAAADI. Trimming left V 7 bases short and J 8 bases short, with 9 bases between. Original processing notes: Estimated nucleated cell counts came from reference gene primer amplification. TCRdb's table, derived via immunoSEQ multiplex PCR, lists solely in-frame clones and lacks some. V and J calls and clone size follow that table, whereas D and trimming were derived from the DNA. The sample comprises about 160,000 clones, approximately 80% of which are singletons, and roughly 13% rests with the top ten. The chain combines TRBV10-2 with TRBJ1-6; D might be TRBD1 (5 bases). Sequenced material: peripheral blood. This TCR was sampled from a woman at least 80 years old with acute or convalescent COVID-19. For the CDR3, the DNA is TGCGCCAGCAAAAAAGGGGATTCACCCCTCCACTTT. It yields the protein CASKKGDSPLHF.